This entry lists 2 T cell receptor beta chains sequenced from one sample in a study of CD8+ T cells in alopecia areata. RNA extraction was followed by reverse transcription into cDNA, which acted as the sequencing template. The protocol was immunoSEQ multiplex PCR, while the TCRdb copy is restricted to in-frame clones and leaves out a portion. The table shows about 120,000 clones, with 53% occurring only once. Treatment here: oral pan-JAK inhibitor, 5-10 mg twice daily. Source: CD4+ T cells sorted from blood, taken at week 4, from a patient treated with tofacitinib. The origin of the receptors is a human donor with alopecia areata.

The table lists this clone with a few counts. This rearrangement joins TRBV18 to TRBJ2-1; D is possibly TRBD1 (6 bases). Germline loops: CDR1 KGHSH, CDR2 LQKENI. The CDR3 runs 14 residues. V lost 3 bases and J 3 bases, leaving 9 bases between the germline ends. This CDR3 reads CASSPRTDYNEQFF. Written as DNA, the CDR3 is TGTGCCAGCTCACCTCGGACAGACTACAATGAGCAGTTCTTC.

CDR3 nucleotide sequence: TGTGCCAGTAGTAAGATGGGCAATGAGCAGTTCTTC. It encodes CASSKMGNEQFF. This chain uses TRBV19 with TRBJ2-1; no clear D gene. Germline CDR1 is LNHDA and CDR2 is SQIVND (reference sequence). The ends were cut back, 4 bases at V and 6 bases at J, with 7 bases in the middle. This CDR3 spans 12 amino acids.